This is a list of T cell receptor beta chains from one sample in a study of spatial heterogeneity in lung cancer. TCRdb reprocessed the 5' RACE reads with MiXCR, giving one entry per CDR3 protein. Seen here are some 120,000 distinct CDR3 sequences, 12% observed once, and the top ten hold approximately 16%. The source was PBMCs, collected at follow-up. The receptors stem from a male donor with early-stage non-small cell lung cancer. The CDR3 runs from the conserved cysteine through the conserved F or W. Fields, in order: D gene, V gene, J gene, clone size, CDR3 DNA, CDR3 protein. The D gene is left open where the match is weak. Size is stated for part of the rows, as once, few or many counts, or as a class when the clone is expanded.

>NA|TRBV5-5|TRBJ2-7|many
TGTGCCAGCAGCTTGCTGGGGGACCCGGGGTACTTC
CASSLLGDPGYF
>TRBD1|TRBV9|TRBJ1-2|few
TGTGCCAGCAGCGTAGAAGGGGGCCCGGACTATGGCTACACCTTC
CASSVEGGPDYGYTF
>TRBD2|TRBV6-5|TRBJ2-1|many
TGTGCAGCGGGGGGCCAGGGGTCAAAGCAGTTCTTC
CAAGGQGSKQFF
>NA|TRBV7-9|TRBJ1-1|many
TGTGGCGAAGCCCGAGACAGGAACACTGAAGCTTTCTTT
CGEARDRNTEAFF
>TRBD2|TRBV5-1|TRBJ2-7|few
TGCGCCAGCAGCTTGGAGGGACTAGCGGGGGACGAGCAGTACTTC
CASSLEGLAGDEQYF
>TRBD1|TRBV7-9|TRBJ2-3|NA
TGTGCCAGCAGCTTAAACAGGGGCTGGGATACGCAGTATTTT
CASSLNRGWDTQYF
>NA|TRBV28|TRBJ1-5|NA
TGTGCCGGGGCAGGGCAGGGAAATCAGCCCCAGCATTTT
CAGAGQGNQPQHF
>NA|TRBV6-1|TRBJ2-7|many
TGTGCCAGCACCCTCTGGGCCTCCTACGAGCAGTACTTC
CASTLWASYEQYF
>TRBD1|TRBV20-1|TRBJ1-4|NA
TGCAGTGCTACTGACAGGGCGGCGGTGGAAAAACTGTTTTTT
CSATDRAAVEKLFF
>NA|TRBV7-9|TRBJ1-5|few
TGTGCCAGCAGCTTTTCGTTGGAGCCCCAGCATTTT
CASSFSLEPQHF
>NA|TRBV20-1|TRBJ2-5|few
TGCAGTGCTAAGACTGGTCAAGAGACCCAGTACTTC
CSAKTGQETQYF
>NA|TRBV7-8|TRBJ2-5|NA
TGTGCCAGCGGCCTCAAGCATCGTGATCTCCAAGAGACCCAGTACTTC
CASGLKHRDLQETQYF
>NA|TRBV9|TRBJ1-6|many
TGTGCCAGCAGCGCAGAACAGGGAAACTATAATTCACCCCTCCACTTT
CASSAEQGNYNSPLHF
>TRBD1|TRBV12-3/TRBV12-4|TRBJ1-5|many
TGTGCCAGCAGTTTACCGGGACAGGGTAATCAGCCCCAGCATTTT
CASSLPGQGNQPQHF
>TRBD1|TRBV12-3/TRBV12-4|TRBJ2-5|many
TGTGCCAGCAGCTCGGGACAGGGGCGGGAGACCCAGTACTTC
CASSSGQGRETQYF
>TRBD1|TRBV20-1|TRBJ1-2|few
TGCAGTGCTAGGACAGGGGGGGATCTCTCCGACTATGGCTACACCTTC
CSARTGGDLSDYGYTF
>NA|TRBV3-1|TRBJ2-5|NA
TGTGCCAGCAGCCAAGAATGGGGGGGCCGGGAGACCCAGTACTTC
CASSQEWGGRETQYF
>NA|TRBV11-2|TRBJ2-7|many
TGTGCCAGCAGCCTCTATGACTACGAGCAGTACTTC
CASSLYDYEQYF
>NA|TRBV12-3/TRBV12-4|TRBJ1-4|NA
TGTGCCAGCAGTTTTCTGAGAGGAACTAATGAAAAACTGTTTTTT
CASSFLRGTNEKLFF
>NA|TRBV11-3|TRBJ1-6|NA
TGTGCCAGCAGGGGGGTCGGGTACAATTCACCCCTCCACTTT
CASRGVGYNSPLHF
>NA|TRBV11-2|TRBJ2-5|NA
TGTGCCAGCAGCTTAGAGCTCCTAGCGACCCAGTACTTC
CASSLELLATQYF
>TRBD2|TRBV6-2/TRBV6-3|TRBJ2-7|many
TGTGCCAGCAGTAAGGGACTAGCCGTCTCCTACGAGCAGTACTTC
CASSKGLAVSYEQYF
>NA|TRBV19|TRBJ1-2|NA
TGTGCCAGTACTGCCGGGCCCTATGGCTACACCTTC
CASTAGPYGYTF
>NA|TRBV19|TRBJ1-5|NA
TGTGCCAGTAGTGTCGGGAATAGCAATCAGCCCCAGCATTTT
CASSVGNSNQPQHF
>NA|TRBV20-1|TRBJ2-7|few
TGCAGTGTCATCGTTCGGGAGCAGTACTTC
CSVIVREQYF